This note documents a single T cell receptor (beta chain) sequence. The CDR3 totals 13 residues. The germline gives CDR1 SGDLS, CDR2 YYNGEE. V lost 1 base, J lost 0 bases, and 4 bases lay in between. Genomic DNA acted as the template from which TCR beta VDJ combination and CDR3 sequence profiling were carried out. TCRdb recomputed calls from the reads with MiXCR, one row per CDR3 protein. This table has 150,000 to 200,000 distinct CDR3 sequences, about 48% appearing once. This sample was included in a study of CD8+CD57+ T cells in acquired aplastic anemia. In the study overall: Sorted CD4+ and CD8+ cells gave a mean 3.2 ug DNA, range roughly 0.18 to 27.4 ug. Reads per healthy sample averaged roughly 10 million (CD4+) and some 11 million (CD8+).

This rearrangement joins TRBV9 to TRBJ1-1; D is unresolved. The source of this sequence is a human donor in good health. Input material: sorted CD4+, CD8+, or CD8+CD57+ T cells (not recorded which) from PBMCs. CDR3 nucleotides: TGTGCCAGCAGCGTAAGCTTGAACACTGAAGCTTTCTTT. Translating gives CASSVSLNTEAFF.